A selection of T cell receptor beta chains follows, all from one sample in a study of OX40 agonist ivuxolimab in advanced cancers. TCRdb's table, derived via immunoSEQ multiplex PCR, lists solely in-frame clones and lacks some. This sample has about 21,000 clones; under 90% occur once, and the top ten carry around 14%. Sequences were derived from CD4+ or CD8+ T cells sorted from blood, sampled in a trial of the OX40 agonist ivuxolimab. The receptors come from an adult with an advanced solid tumor such as melanoma, head and neck, liver or kidney cancer. Each CDR3 is given with its conserved first and last residue. The order of the fields is V gene, D gene, J gene, clone size, CDR3 DNA, CDR3 protein. The D gene is left open where the match is weak. Size is stated for part of the rows, as once, few or many counts, or as a class when the clone is expanded.

TRBV19	NA	TRBJ1-2	NA	TGTGCCAGTAGTACCCGGACGGGTGGGGGCTACACCTTC	CASSTRTGGGYTF
TRBV7-9	TRBD1	TRBJ1-2	NA	TGTGCCAGCAGCTTACCCGGACAGGCTGACTATGGCTACACCTTC	CASSLPGQADYGYTF
TRBV27	TRBD1	TRBJ2-7	NA	TGTGCCGTCCTCGGACAGGGGCGTAGCGAGCAGTACTTC	CAVLGQGRSEQYF
TRBV29-1	NA	TRBJ2-7	NA	TGCAGCGTTGAAGGGGGAGACAGTACCTACGAGCAGTACTTC	CSVEGGDSTYEQYF
TRBV27	NA	TRBJ1-1	NA	TGTGCCAGCAGTTTAGCCAGCAACACTGAAGCTTTCTTT	CASSLASNTEAFF
TRBV4-2	NA	TRBJ2-7	NA	TGTGCCAGCAGCCAAGAAGTATTCGGGACACAGTCGAACTACGAGCAGTACTTC	CASSQEVFGTQSNYEQYF
TRBV9	NA	TRBJ1-6	NA	TGTGCCAGCAGCGTAAAGCAGGGAAGCTCCTATAATTCACCCCTCCACTTT	CASSVKQGSSYNSPLHF
TRBV5-6	TRBD1	TRBJ2-7	NA	TGTGCCAGCAGCTTGACGGACAGGTCGACCTACGAGCAGTACTTC	CASSLTDRSTYEQYF
TRBV7-2	NA	TRBJ1-1	NA	TGTGCCAGCAGCTTAGGCCTTCCGGTGGAGGGAGAGAACACTGAAGCTTTCTTT	CASSLGLPVEGENTEAFF
TRBV7-8	NA	TRBJ1-5	NA	TGTGCCAGCAGCTGGCCGGGCGCAGGGGCGCAGCCCCAGCATTTT	CASSWPGAGAQPQHF
TRBV15	NA	TRBJ1-1	NA	TGTGCCACCAGCAGTTACGCGCTTCGGGGATACACTGAAGCTTTCTTT	CATSSYALRGYTEAFF
TRBV5-6	NA	TRBJ2-7	NA	TGTGCCAGCAGCTTCTTACAGGGAATGGACGACGAGCAGTACTTC	CASSFLQGMDDEQYF
TRBV21-1	NA	TRBJ1-1	NA	TGTGCCAGCAGCAAAGCACAGGAGCACATGAACACTGAAGCTTTCTTT	CASSKAQEHMNTEAFF
TRBV9	NA	TRBJ1-2	NA	TGTGCCAGCAGTGGACAGACGCTTACCTTC	CASSGQTLTF
TRBV6-5	NA	TRBJ2-7	NA	TGTGCCAGCAGCCCGGACAGCGTGCCCTCCTACGAGCAGTACTTC	CASSPDSVPSYEQYF
TRBV9	TRBD1	TRBJ2-5	NA	TGTGCCAGCAGCGTCCGCGGGACAGGGACGCGTGAGACCCAGTACTTC	CASSVRGTGTRETQYF
TRBV6-4	TRBD1	TRBJ2-3	NA	TGTGCCAGCGGAGCTACAGGGGCTTCAGATACGCAGTATTTT	CASGATGASDTQYF
TRBV13	NA	TRBJ2-7	few	TGTGCCAGCAGCCGATACAGGGAGGTTGGCTACGAGCAGTACTTC	CASSRYREVGYEQYF
TRBV19	NA	TRBJ1-1	NA	TGTGCCAGTAGTTGGCCCCCACAGGGCCGTATCACTGAAGCTTTCTTT	CASSWPPQGRITEAFF
TRBV5-5	TRBD2	TRBJ2-1	NA	TGTGCCAGCAGCCCGACGACTAGCGGGGGGGCCGTGTACAATGAGCAGTTCTTC	CASSPTTSGGAVYNEQFF
TRBV15	NA	TRBJ2-7	NA	TGTGCCACCAGCAGAGGATTTCCTAGCGACAAGAGCTCCTACGAGCAGTACTTC	CATSRGFPSDKSSYEQYF
TRBV7-9	NA	TRBJ1-1	NA	TGTGCCAGCAGCTATCACCTGGGACAATACACTGAAGCTTTCTTT	CASSYHLGQYTEAFF
TRBV27	TRBD1	TRBJ1-4	NA	TGTGCCAGCAGTTTGCAGGGGGCGGGCGAAAAACTGTTTTTT	CASSLQGAGEKLFF
TRBV2	NA	TRBJ1-2	NA	TGTGCCAGAGAAATTCCAAATGCGGACGGGCGCGGCTATGGCTACACCTTC	CAREIPNADGRGYGYTF
TRBV9	NA	TRBJ1-1	NA	TGTGCCAGCAGCGTAGGGGGCGACACTGAAGCTTTCTTT	CASSVGGDTEAFF
TRBV27	TRBD2	TRBJ2-3	NA	TGTGCCAGCAGTCTGACTAGCGGGGGAGAGGCAGATACGCAGTATTTT	CASSLTSGGEADTQYF
TRBV7-2	NA	TRBJ2-7	NA	TGTGCCAGCAGCTTTGGGTCCGGCTACGAGCAGTACTTC	CASSFGSGYEQYF
TRBV7-2	TRBD1	TRBJ2-4	NA	TGTGCCAGCAGCCAGTTGATCACAGGGGCCATTCAGTACTTC	CASSQLITGAIQYF
TRBV6-5	NA	TRBJ1-5	few	TGTGCCAGCAGTTTCAACCCAGAAAATCAGCCCCAGCATTTT	CASSFNPENQPQHF
TRBV11-3	NA	TRBJ2-1	NA	TGTGCCAGCAGCTTCGGTCGGGATGAGCAGTTCTTC	CASSFGRDEQFF
TRBV7-9	NA	TRBJ2-1	NA	TGTGCCAGCAGCCACGGGGAAAATGAGCAGTTCTTC	CASSHGENEQFF
TRBV7-9	TRBD1	TRBJ2-1	NA	TGTGCCAGCAGCTCGCGGACAGGGCGCGGCGATGAGCAGTTCTTC	CASSSRTGRGDEQFF
TRBV9	NA	TRBJ2-7	few	TGTGCCAGCAGCGTAGGGAGCAAACCGTACTTC	CASSVGSKPYF
TRBV13	NA	TRBJ1-2	NA	TGTGCCAGCAGCTTAGACGGAGGGGCGGCGAGCTATGGCTACACCTTC	CASSLDGGAASYGYTF
TRBV9	TRBD2	TRBJ2-3	NA	TGTGCCAGCAGCCTAGCGGGGGGCGGTACCACAGATACGCAGTATTTT	CASSLAGGGTTDTQYF
TRBV11-3	NA	TRBJ2-5	NA	TGTGCCAGCAGCTTAGGACAGCAAGAGACCCAGTACTTC	CASSLGQQETQYF
TRBV15	NA	TRBJ1-5	NA	TGTGCCACCAGCAGAGATCCAACGGACTATAGCAATCAGCCCCAGCATTTT	CATSRDPTDYSNQPQHF
TRBV4-2	TRBD1	TRBJ2-7	NA	TGTGCCAGCAGCCCAGGTTGGACAGGGGGTCTTAACGAGCAGTACTTC	CASSPGWTGGLNEQYF
TRBV7-9	TRBD1	TRBJ1-5	NA	TGTGCCAGCAGCTTAGGCTACGGACAGGAGGCGAATCAGCCCCAGCATTTT	CASSLGYGQEANQPQHF
TRBV5-5	TRBD2	TRBJ2-2	NA	TGTGCCAGCAGCTTGGATCTAGCGGGGGTCACCGGGGAGCTGTTTTTT	CASSLDLAGVTGELFF
TRBV7-9	NA	TRBJ1-2	once	TGTGCCAGCAGCTTAGCCAGCAACTATGGCTACACCTTC	CASSLASNYGYTF
TRBV19	NA	TRBJ2-3	NA	TGTGCCAGTTCTGACAGTATCTACACAGATACGCAGTATTTT	CASSDSIYTDTQYF
TRBV10-3	NA	TRBJ2-7	NA	TGTGCCATCAGTGAGGTTAGGGAAGCTTACGAGCAGTACTTC	CAISEVREAYEQYF
TRBV9	NA	TRBJ2-3	NA	TGTGCCAGCAGCGTAGCCCTCCAGCCGACCACAGATACGCAGTATTTT	CASSVALQPTTDTQYF
TRBV13	TRBD1	TRBJ2-1	NA	TGTGCCAGCAGCTACAACAGGGGTTCCTACAATGAGCAGTTCTTC	CASSYNRGSYNEQFF